The clone carrying this TCR beta chain was recorded at least ten times. As yet, its antigen is unknown. These data are taken from a study of human T cells and chemical hapten exposure. Study overall: Small pooled library volume differences mainly caused per-sample TCR yield variation.

Regarding the study as a whole: TCRs at high frequency, those above 1 in 1000, did not change with DPC sensitization.

Germline CDR1 reads SGHVS; CDR2 reads FNYEAQ. V shed 6 bases and J 6 bases; nucleotides not matched to a gene: 8. CDR3 size: 13 residues. Per the authors' pipeline: Samples ranged from roughly 23,224 to 690,600 TCRs, with a median of approximately 90,000. A single record per CDR3 protein comes from TCRdb applying MiXCR to the RACE reads. TCRdb, rather than the study authors, made the V and J calls. The sample comprises approximately 45,000 distinct CDR3 sequences, around 4.5% of which are singletons, and roughly 1.6% rests with the top ten. Described time point: healthy volunteer bleed at 2 weeks. Someone pulled total RNA out of unfractionated whole blood.

The TCR sequence derives from a female donor in good health. Some clones in this sample may be carry-over from other donors' samples. The sequenced sample consisted of whole blood. The chain links TRBV7-6 to TRBJ2-7, with 7 positions matching TRBD2. CDR3 in amino acids: CASRRSGGGEQYF. Written as DNA, the CDR3 is TGTGCCAGCAGACGATCTGGGGGGGGCGAGCAGTACTTC.